The 8 T cell receptor beta chains listed next were all sequenced from one sample in a study of T cells in Graves' hyperthyroidism and ophthalmopathy. Using RNA transcripts as the source, TCR beta CDR3 regions were amplified. The HTBI set primed first-round TCR CDR3 RT-PCR. TCRdb ran MiXCR on the multiplex PCR reads and lists one entry per CDR3 protein. The table has about 360,000 distinct CDR3 sequences, approximately 13% seen once. Sequenced sample: blood. The receptors come from a woman aged 18-29 years with Graves' hyperthyroidism.

This clonotype was counted at least ten times. The genes are TRBV7-3 and TRBJ2-3; D may be TRBD1 (5 bases). Trimming took 5 bases from V and 0 from J, leaving 12 bases between them. The CDR3 runs to 15 residues. CDR1 and CDR2 (germline): SGHTA, FQGTGA. Here the CDR3 reads CASSPAQGSTDTQYF. CDR3 coding DNA: TGTGCCAGCAGCCCCGCTCAGGGAAGCACAGATACGCAGTATTTT.

This clonotype was seen at least ten times. The CDR3 protein is CASSLLQGYSGNTIYF. CDR3 bases: TGCGCCAGCAGCTTGTTACAGGGTTACTCTGGAAACACCATATATTTT. V usage is TRBV5-1 and J usage is TRBJ1-3, with a possible D match to TRBD1 (6 bases). Germline values: CDR1 SGHRS, CDR2 YFSETQ. The germline V and J ends were trimmed by 1 base and 0 bases, with 11 bases remaining between them. The CDR3 extends over 16 amino acids.

This clonotype was counted many times. V usage is TRBV5-5 and J usage is TRBJ1-1; D unclear. Germline CDR1 is SGHKS and CDR2 is YYEKEE (reference sequence). Trimming left V 0 bases short and J 2 bases short, with 8 bases between. The CDR3 is 14 amino acids. The CDR3 loop reads CASSLAATNTEAFF. The CDR3 DNA follows: TGTGCCAGCAGCTTGGCAGCTACTAACACTGAAGCTTTCTTT.

This clonotype was recorded at least ten times. The chain combines TRBV28 with TRBJ2-1; D is possibly TRBD2 (5 bases). V lost 3 bases and J 5 bases, leaving 17 bases between the germline ends. The CDR3 is 16 residues long. In germline, CDR1 is MDHEN, CDR2 SYDVKM. CDR3 region: CASSLIGDKRNNEQFF. CDR3 coding DNA: TGTGCCAGCAGTTTGATCGGGGATAAGCGAAACAATGAGCAGTTCTTC.

This clonotype was counted at least ten times. The chain couples TRBV28 to TRBJ1-5, with D unresolved. The CDR3 is made up of 12 amino acids. Germline-derived CDR1 and CDR2 are MDHEN and SYDVKM. Trimming removed 3 bases from V and 7 bases from J, with 7 bases in between. CDR3 sequence (DNA): TGTGCCAGCAGTTTGAGCAGGCAGCCCCAGCATTTT. Its protein is CASSLSRQPQHF.

The J gene is TRBJ1-5, the V gene TRBV28, with 12 bases identical to TRBD1. Germline CDR1 is MDHEN and CDR2 is SYDVKM. The CDR3 spans 17 residues. J was trimmed by 2 bases and V by 6 bases; bases with no gene match: 8. The CDR3 spells CASRAGTGGVGNQPQHF. CDR3 coding DNA: TGTGCCAGCAGAGCCGGGACAGGGGGCGTGGGCAATCAGCCCCAGCATTTT.

This clonotype was detected ten times or more. This chain connects TRBV14 to TRBJ2-1; D may be TRBD2 (6 bases). Trimming stripped 5 bases from V and 10 bases from J, with 24 bases between. Germline-derived CDR1 and CDR2 are SGHDN and FVKESK. This CDR3 has 16 residues. The CDR3 loop reads CASSGPGGIIPSEQFF. CDR3 in DNA: TGTGCCAGCAGCGGCCCGGGCGGGATAATCCCCTCGGAGCAGTTCTTC.

This clonotype has ten or more counts. This chain connects TRBV28 to TRBJ2-7; the D gene is possibly TRBD1 (5 bases). V lost 3 bases and J 1 base, leaving 7 bases between the germline ends. The CDR3 is made up of 13 amino acids. Germline lookup yields CDR1 MDHEN and CDR2 SYDVKM. The CDR3 sequence: CASSFRGSYEQYF. CDR3 in DNA: TGTGCCAGCAGTTTTAGGGGATCCTACGAGCAGTACTTC. The full variable domain, completed using reference TRBV28 and TRBJ2-7, is DVKVTQSSRYLVKRTGEKVFLECVQDMDHENMFWYRQDPGLGLRLIYFSYDVKMKEKGDIPEGYSVSREKKERFSLILESASTNQTSMYLCASSFRGSYEQYFGPGTRLTVT.